The 11 T cell receptor beta chains below were found in one sample sequenced in a study of blood T cell repertoires in COVID-19. Measured with immunoSEQ multiplex PCR; TCRdb has only the in-frame clones, and not every one. The top ten hold nearly 7% of the sample, which has a few hundred thousand clones, 90% seen once. The sequencing input was peripheral blood. The receptors were gathered from a woman aged 25 to 39 with COVID-19, enrolled during active disease.

The chain has TRBV18 and TRBJ2-7; D is unclear. Germline CDR1 is KGHSH and CDR2 is LQKENI. V shed 3 bases and J shed 6 bases, with 6 bases lying between them. CDR3 length equals 11 residues. CDR3 residues: CASSPSSEQYF. In DNA form, the CDR3 reads TGTGCCAGCTCACCTAGTAGCGAGCAGTACTTC.

V and J are TRBV11-1 and TRBJ2-7; 11 bases fit TRBD2. The length of the CDR3 is 16 residues. Germline trimming cut 2 bases from V and 10 bases from J; bases unmatched to any gene: 13. The V gene's germline CDR1 is SGHAT and CDR2 FQDESV (reference sequence). CDR3 in DNA: TGTGCCAGCAGCTTATTTGGGGGGACTAGCGGAGCCCATCAGTACTTC. Translation: CASSLFGGTSGAHQYF.

The chain has TRBV5-1 and TRBJ2-3; 8 nucleotides match TRBD2. Germline V CDR1 and CDR2: SGHRS, YFSETQ. This CDR3 is 17 amino acids long. Unmatched junction bases numbered 14, after V lost 4 bases and J lost 4 bases. The CDR3 is CASSLLSGGIGADTQYF. In DNA form, the CDR3 reads TGCGCCAGCAGCCTCTTAAGCGGGGGAATCGGGGCAGATACGCAGTATTTT.

This chain links TRBV27 with TRBJ1-4; no reliable D call. Germline V gene sequence: CDR1 MNHEY, CDR2 SMNVEV (reference sequence). Deletions cut 6 bases from V and 3 bases from J, with 8 bases between. The CDR3 length is 13 residues. CDR3 coding DNA: TGTGCCAGCAGCCGGCAGGCTAATGAAAAACTGTTTTTT. Encoded protein: CASSRQANEKLFF.

CDR3 region: CASSPGLAGVRETQYF. The DNA of the CDR3 is TGTGCCAGCAGCCCGGGACTAGCGGGAGTTCGAGAGACCCAGTACTTC. The genes are TRBV11-1 and TRBJ2-5, with 14 positions matching TRBD2. V was clipped by 5 bases and J by 4 bases; unmatched bases: 6. In germline, CDR1 is SGHAT, CDR2 FQDESV (reference sequence). This CDR3 is 16 amino acids long. The whole variable domain, remainder taken from reference TRBV11-1 and TRBJ2-5, is EAEVAQSPRYKITEKSQAVAFWCDPISGHATLYWYRQILGQGPELLVQFQDESVVDDSQLPKDRFSAERLKGVDSTLKIQPAELGDSAMYLCASSPGLAGVRETQYFGPGTRLLVL.

V usage is TRBV28 and J usage is TRBJ1-2; TRBD1 matches at 8 bases. The V gene end was trimmed by 5 bases and the J gene end by 0 bases; junction bases not matched to a gene: 8. The CDR3 has 16 amino acids. Germline V gene data show CDR1 as MDHEN and CDR2 as SYDVKM. The CDR3 sequence is CASSRPQGATNYGYTF. As DNA, the CDR3 is TGTGCCAGCAGTCGCCCCCAGGGGGCAACTAACTATGGCTACACCTTC.

The chain couples TRBV4-3 to TRBJ1-4; 8 nucleotides line up with TRBD1. This CDR3 spans 19 amino acids. Per the germline V gene, CDR1 is LGHNA and CDR2 is YSLEER. V lost 0 bases and J lost 0; bases outside the gene matches: 9. CDR3 loop: CASSQDRRQGPATNEKLFF. The DNA for the CDR3 is TGCGCCAGCAGCCAAGATCGGCGACAGGGGCCTGCAACTAATGAAAAACTGTTTTTT.

The J gene is TRBJ1-1, the V gene TRBV14; 7 positions agree with TRBD1. There are 16 residues in the CDR3. The J segment lost 8 bases and the V segment lost 0 bases, leaving 12 bases of the junction unmatched. Germline CDR1 reads SGHDN; CDR2 reads FVKESK. The chain's CDR3 is CASSQDIARGSLEAFF. DNA of the CDR3: TGTGCCAGCAGCCAAGATATCGCCAGGGGGTCTTTAGAAGCTTTCTTT.

This chain links TRBV4-1 with TRBJ2-3; D possibly corresponds to TRBD1 (5 bases). V was cut by 0 bases and J by 2 bases, with 15 bases left in between. CDR3 length: 17 residues. In germline, CDR1 is MGHRA, CDR2 YSYEKL. The CDR3 spells CASSQEGPSYPTDTQYF. As DNA, the CDR3 is TGCGCCAGCAGCCAAGAGGGGCCCAGCTATCCCACAGATACGCAGTATTTT.

This chain joins TRBV6-1 and TRBJ2-1, with 7 bases aligning to TRBD2. After removal of 2 bases from V and 4 bases from J, the junction contained 8 bases not matched to a gene. Germline CDR1 reads MNHNS; CDR2 reads SASEGT. This CDR3 comprises 16 residues. CDR3 protein: CASSEIPAGLYNEQFF. Here the CDR3 DNA reads TGTGCCAGCAGTGAAATTCCAGCGGGATTGTACAATGAGCAGTTCTTC.

A remark on this clone: Other DNA sequences in the same sample also yield this CDR3. The V and J genes are TRBV4-1 and TRBJ2-1; 9 nucleotides agree with TRBD2. V trimming: 4 bases; J trimming: 7 bases; junction bases outside the gene matches: 5. Germline CDR1 is MGHRA and CDR2 is YSYEKL. The CDR3 sequence is 14 residues long. This CDR3 reads CASSLAGVSNEQFF. The CDR3 DNA sequence: TGCGCCAGCAGCCTAGCGGGAGTATCTAATGAGCAGTTCTTC.